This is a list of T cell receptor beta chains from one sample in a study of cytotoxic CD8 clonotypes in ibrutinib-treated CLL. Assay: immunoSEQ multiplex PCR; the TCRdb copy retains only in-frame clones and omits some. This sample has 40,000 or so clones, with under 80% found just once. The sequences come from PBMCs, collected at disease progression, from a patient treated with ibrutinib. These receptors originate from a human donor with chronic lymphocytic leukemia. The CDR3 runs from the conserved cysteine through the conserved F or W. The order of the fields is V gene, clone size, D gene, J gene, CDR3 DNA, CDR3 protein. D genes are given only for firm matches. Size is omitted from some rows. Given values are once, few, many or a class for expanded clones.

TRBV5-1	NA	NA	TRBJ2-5	TGCGCCAGCTCGCGGGTGGACGCGGGCCGGGAGACCCAGTACTTC	CASSRVDAGRETQYF
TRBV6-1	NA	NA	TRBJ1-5	TGTGCCAGCAAGCTAACAACTGGTAATCAGCCCCAGCATTTT	CASKLTTGNQPQHF
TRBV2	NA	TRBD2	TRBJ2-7	TGTGCCAGCAGCCGCACACCGGGACTAGCGGGAGGCGAGCAGTACTTC	CASSRTPGLAGGEQYF
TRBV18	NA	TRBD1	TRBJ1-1	TGTGCCAGCTCCGCGCAGGGGGTCGAGAACACTGAAGCTTTCTTT	CASSAQGVENTEAFF
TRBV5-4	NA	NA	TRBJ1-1	TGTGCCAGCAGCTTGGCCCTGCAGTCCACTGAAGCTTTCTTT	CASSLALQSTEAFF
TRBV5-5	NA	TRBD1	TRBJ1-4	TGTGCCAGCAGCTCACCGGACAGGGAAGGTACTAATGAAAAACTGTTTTTT	CASSSPDREGTNEKLFF
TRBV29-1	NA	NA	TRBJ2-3	TGCAGCGTTGGGGACCGCTCCACAGATACGCAGTATTTT	CSVGDRSTDTQYF
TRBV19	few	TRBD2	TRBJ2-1	TGTGCCAGTAGTATAGTTAGCGGGAGACGCAATGAGCAGTTCTTC	CASSIVSGRRNEQFF
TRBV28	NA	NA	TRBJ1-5	TGTGCCAGCAGTTCGAGGGGTCAGCCCCAGCATTTT	CASSSRGQPQHF
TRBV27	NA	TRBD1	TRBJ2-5	TGTGCCAGCAGCCGGGACAGGGGGCAAGAGACCCAGTACTTC	CASSRDRGQETQYF
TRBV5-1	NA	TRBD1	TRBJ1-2	TGCGCCAGCAGCTCAGGGGGGAGCGGCTACACCTTC	CASSSGGSGYTF
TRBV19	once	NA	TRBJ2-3	TGTGCCAGTAGTATAGCGGGCACAGATACGCAGTATTTT	CASSIAGTDTQYF
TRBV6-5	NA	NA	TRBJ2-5	TGTGCCAGCAGGCAGAGAGGTTCCGGAGAGACCCAGTACTTC	CASRQRGSGETQYF
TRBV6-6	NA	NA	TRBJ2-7	TGTGCCAGCAGTCCCACCCGGGACGGGTTCGAGCAGTACTTC	CASSPTRDGFEQYF
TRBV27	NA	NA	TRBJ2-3	TGTGCCAGCAGTTTACTCCATGGGGGGTCAGATACGCAGTATTTT	CASSLLHGGSDTQYF
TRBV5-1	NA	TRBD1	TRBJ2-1	TGCGCCAGCAGCTTGGTAGCACAGGGGCTCGGCGAGCAGTTCTTC	CASSLVAQGLGEQFF
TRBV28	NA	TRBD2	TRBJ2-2	TGTGCCAGCAGTTTCGGGGGGAGTAGAGCCGGGGAGCTGTTTTTT	CASSFGGSRAGELFF
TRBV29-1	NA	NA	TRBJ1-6	TGCAGCGTTGGGGAGGAGAGGTCACCCCTCCACTTT	CSVGEERSPLHF
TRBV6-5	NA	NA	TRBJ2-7	TGTGCCAGCAGTTACTCGGGGACTTACTACGAGCAGTACTTC	CASSYSGTYYEQYF